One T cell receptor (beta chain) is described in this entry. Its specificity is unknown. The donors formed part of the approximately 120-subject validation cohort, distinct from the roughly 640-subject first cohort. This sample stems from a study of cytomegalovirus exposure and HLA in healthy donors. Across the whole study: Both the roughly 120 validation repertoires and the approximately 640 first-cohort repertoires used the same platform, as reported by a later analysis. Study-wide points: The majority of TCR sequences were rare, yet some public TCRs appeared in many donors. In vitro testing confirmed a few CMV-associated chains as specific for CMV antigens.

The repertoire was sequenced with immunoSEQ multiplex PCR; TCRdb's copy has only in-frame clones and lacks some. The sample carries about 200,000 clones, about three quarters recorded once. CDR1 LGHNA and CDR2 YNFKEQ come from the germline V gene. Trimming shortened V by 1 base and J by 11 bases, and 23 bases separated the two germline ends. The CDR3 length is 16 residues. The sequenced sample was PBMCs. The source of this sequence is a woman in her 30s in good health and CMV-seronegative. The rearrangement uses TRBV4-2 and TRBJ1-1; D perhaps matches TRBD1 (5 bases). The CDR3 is CASSQAFQDSRETAFF. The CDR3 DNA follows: TGTGCCAGCAGCCAAGCCTTTCAAGACAGCCGAGAGACGGCTTTCTTT.